A selection of T cell receptor beta chains follows, all from one sample in a study of early T cells in non-severe SARS-CoV-2 infection. TCRdb independently ran MiXCR on the 5' RACE reads; one entry per CDR3 protein. The table has some 58,000 distinct CDR3 sequences, roughly 10% seen once. The sample in question was whole blood, obtained at baseline. The receptor set was obtained from an adult who was a healthcare worker with PCR-confirmed SARS-CoV-2 infection or an uninfected control (not recorded which). Both conserved end residues are part of each CDR3. A D gene is named only where the DNA matches it firmly. A clone size is listed for some rows: how often the clone was seen (once, few, many), or a class if it is expanded.

d_call	v_call	cdr3_length	j_call	clone_size	cdr3_aa	cdr3_nt
-	TRBV9	15	TRBJ2-1	-	CASSVEELSYNEQFF	TGTGCCAGCAGCGTAGAGGAACTCTCCTACAATGAGCAGTTCTTC
TRBD1	TRBV18	14	TRBJ1-5	-	CASSPGQGAGPQHF	TGTGCCAGCTCACCAGGACAGGGAGCAGGGCCCCAGCATTTT
TRBD2	TRBV18	17	TRBJ2-2	few	CASSRGLAGVNTGELFF	TGTGCCAGCTCTCGAGGACTAGCGGGGGTTAACACCGGGGAGCTGTTTTTT
-	TRBV4-3	17	TRBJ2-3	-	CASSPRAGGKLTDTQYF	TGCGCCAGCAGCCCTAGGGCCGGGGGTAAACTCACAGATACGCAGTATTTT
-	TRBV12-3/TRBV12-4	14	TRBJ1-6	many	CASSSGTVNSPLHF	TGTGCCAGCAGTTCGGGGACGGTTAATTCACCCCTCCACTTT
-	TRBV7-2	15	TRBJ2-7	-	CASSLQGSSSYEQYF	TGTGCCAGCAGCTTACAGGGCAGTAGTTCCTACGAGCAGTACTTC
-	TRBV20-1	14	TRBJ1-2	few	CSASRGGGSWGYTF	TGCAGTGCTAGCAGAGGAGGAGGGAGCTGGGGCTACACCTTC
TRBD2	TRBV5-1	16	TRBJ2-3	-	CASSLPSGTNTDTQYF	TGCGCCAGCAGCTTGCCCAGCGGGACCAACACAGATACGCAGTATTTT
-	TRBV10-1	13	TRBJ2-3	-	CASSQQGPDTQYF	TGCGCCAGCAGCCAACAGGGTCCAGATACGCAGTATTTT
TRBD1	TRBV5-4	16	TRBJ1-1	many	CASSRRRQGAGTEAFF	TGTGCCAGCAGCCGAAGAAGACAGGGGGCCGGCACTGAAGCTTTCTTT
-	TRBV20-1	12	TRBJ2-5	-	CSARGRLETQYF	TGCAGTGCTAGGGGAAGGTTAGAGACCCAGTACTTC
-	TRBV7-9	16	TRBJ1-3	few	CASTLTRSGSGNTIYF	TGTGCCAGCACCCTCACTCGGAGCGGCTCTGGAAACACCATATATTTT
-	TRBV2	14	TRBJ1-2	-	CASSTDRATYGYTF	TGTGCCAGCAGTACAGACAGAGCCACCTATGGCTACACCTTC
-	TRBV2	14	TRBJ1-2	few	CASSGGSGVYGYTF	TGTGCCAGCAGCGGCGGGTCAGGGGTGTATGGCTACACCTTC
-	TRBV18	15	TRBJ1-1	few	CASSPGRKMNTEAFF	TGTGCCAGCTCACCGGGACGGAAGATGAACACTGAAGCTTTCTTT
TRBD1	TRBV30	15	TRBJ1-6	many	CAWSVATGQGAPLHF	TGTGCCTGGAGTGTAGCCACCGGACAGGGCGCACCCCTCCACTTT
-	TRBV7-7	14	TRBJ2-2	-	CASSLELDRGELFF	TGTGCTAGCAGCTTAGAACTCGACCGCGGGGAGCTGTTTTTT
TRBD2	TRBV20-1	13	TRBJ2-5	-	CSAGGLKKETQYF	TGCAGTGCCGGGGGACTAAAGAAGGAGACCCAGTACTTC
TRBD2	TRBV5-4	14	TRBJ2-4	few	CASSHGLARNIQYF	TGTGCCAGCAGCCATGGACTAGCGAGAAACATTCAGTACTTC
TRBD1	TRBV6-5	16	TRBJ2-4	-	CASSQGTGKAKNIQYF	TGTGCCAGCAGTCAAGGGACAGGGAAGGCCAAAAACATTCAGTACTTC
TRBD1	TRBV7-9	16	TRBJ2-3	many	CASSIGGWSSTDTQYF	TGTGCCAGCAGCATAGGGGGCTGGTCGAGCACAGATACGCAGTATTTT
-	TRBV7-9	13	TRBJ1-1	-	CASSLRQAGEAFF	TGTGCCAGCAGCCTCCGACAGGCGGGTGAAGCTTTCTTT
TRBD1	TRBV10-3	13	TRBJ1-1	many	CAIRGGQSTEAFF	TGTGCCATCAGGGGGGGACAGTCCACTGAAGCTTTCTTT
-	TRBV20-1	10	TRBJ1-4	few	CSARKEKLFF	TGCAGTGCTAGAAAGGAAAAACTGTTTTTT
-	TRBV5-4	16	TRBJ2-1	-	CASSLEGGPPYNEQFF	TGTGCCAGCAGCTTGGAGGGAGGTCCCCCGTACAATGAGCAGTTCTTC
TRBD1	TRBV2	14	TRBJ1-1	many	CASSPGQINTEAFF	TGTGCCAGCAGCCCGGGACAGATCAACACTGAAGCTTTCTTT
-	TRBV7-9	12	TRBJ1-2	-	CASSLQTYGYTF	TGTGCCAGCAGCTTACAGACCTATGGCTACACCTTC
TRBD1	TRBV6-5	15	TRBJ2-7	few	CASKRDRDPGYEQYF	TGTGCCAGCAAGAGAGACAGGGATCCTGGCTACGAGCAGTACTTC